The table lists the clone carrying this TCR beta chain with a few counts. Its antigen remains unknown. V was trimmed by 3 bases and J by 2 bases, leaving 9 bases between them. This CDR3 is built from 14 residues. Germline V lookup: CDR1 SGHAT, CDR2 FQNNGV. The data were obtained in a study of blood T cells in healthy people across ages. Broader study findings: A greater number of naive CD4+ cells and higher diversity distinguished long-lived donors from aged donors.

A second 7 to 11 cycle PCR used barcoded and J-beta primers. Each of the cDNA molecules was tagged by a template-switch adaptor with 12 random nucleotides. Each sample provided no less than 3 million CDR3-containing paired-end reads. TCRdb analysed the 5' RACE reads with MiXCR anew, one entry per CDR3 protein. The sample comprises some 1.5 million distinct CDR3 sequences, 28% of which are singletons, and over 7% rests with the top ten. The TCR was taken from a woman aged 30 to 39 in good health. The chain employs TRBV11-2 and TRBJ2-3; no clear D gene. Material for sequencing was blood. The CDR3 DNA reads as TGTGCCAGCAGCTTGGGATTTTACACAGATACGCAGTATTTT. It codes for CASSLGFYTDTQYF.